The 22 T cell receptor beta chains below all came from one sample that was sequenced in a study of beta chain features in type 1 diabetes. General study results and limits: All four CD4+ subsets from Type 1 diabetes patients carried moderately but significantly shorter TCRB CDR3s.

No antigen is known for these receptors. Expressed TCRB transcripts got sequenced, as all isolated RNA was reverse transcribed. Sequencing was performed with immunoSEQ multiplex PCR; in TCRdb, only in-frame clones are kept and a portion is missing. This sample yields 250,000 to 350,000 clones, of which approximately 15% are seen a single time; 0.015% to 0.02% belongs to the top ten. The sequenced sample was naive CD4+ T cells from blood. The receptors were gathered from a man aged 25-40 years with type 1 diabetes.

The chain carries TRBV6-4 and TRBJ1-4; possible D gene TRBD1, 6 bases. CDR1 is MRHNA and CDR2 is SNTAGT in the germline V gene. Between the trimmed V and J ends, which lost 2 bases and 8 bases, there was a span of 18 bases. The CDR3 covers 16 residues. The CDR3 coding sequence is TGTGCCAGCAGTGACAAGGGAACAGGGAAAGGGGAAAAACTGTTTTTT. Translating it yields CASSDKGTGKGEKLFF.

The gene calls are TRBV6-6 and TRBJ2-7; the match to TRBD2 covers 14 bases. V shed 6 bases and J 3 bases; nucleotides not matched to a gene: 1. Germline assignment: CDR1 MNHNY and CDR2 SVGAGI (reference sequence). This CDR3 comprises 14 residues. CDR3 coding DNA: TGTGCCAGCAGGGGACTAGCGGGAGTCTACGAGCAGTACTTC. Its translation is CASRGLAGVYEQYF.

The chain is built from TRBV5-1 and TRBJ1-1; 7 bases agree with TRBD1. J was trimmed by 3 bases and V by 0 bases; bases with no gene match: 5. CDR1 and CDR2 (germline): SGHRS, YFSETQ. The CDR3 is 15 amino acids. This chain's CDR3 is CASSLAQDRDTEAFF. The CDR3 DNA reads as TGCGCCAGCAGCTTGGCCCAAGACAGGGACACTGAAGCTTTCTTT. The full variable domain, in which reference TRBV5-1 and TRBJ1-1 provide the parts outside the CDR3, is KAGVTQTPRYLIKTRGQQVTLSCSPISGHRSVSWYQQTPGQGLQFLFEYFSETQRNKGNFPGRFSGRQFSNSRSEMNVSTLELGDSALYLCASSLAQDRDTEAFFGQGTRLTVV.

The genes are TRBV4-3 and TRBJ1-5; D gene unclear. The CDR3 has 17 residues. Trimming removed 2 bases from V and 3 bases from J, with 17 bases in between. Germline-derived CDR1 and CDR2 are LGHNA and YSLEER. This CDR3 reads CASSQLYVRGINQPQHF. CDR3 DNA sequence: TGCGCCAGCAGCCAACTCTACGTCAGAGGGATCAATCAGCCCCAGCATTTT.

The chain employs TRBV7-9 and TRBJ2-3, with 7 bases aligning to TRBD1. Germline CDR1 reads SEHNR; CDR2 reads FQNEAQ (reference sequence). The CDR3 sequence is 14 residues long. Trimming took 5 bases from V and 2 from J; bases not matched to a gene: 4. CDR3 amino acids: CASSVGQSTDTQYF. CDR3 DNA: TGTGCCAGCAGCGTGGGACAGTCCACAGATACGCAGTATTTT.

The chain has TRBV30 and TRBJ2-7; D gene ambiguous. Between the trimmed V and J ends, which lost 6 bases and 2 bases, there was a span of 8 bases. Germline CDR1 GTSNPN, CDR2 SVGIG (reference sequence). The CDR3 loop spans 11 amino acids. CDR3 sequence (DNA): TGTGCCTGCCGTAATCCCTACGAGCAGTACTTC. The encoded protein is CACRNPYEQYF.

J is TRBJ2-7 and V is TRBV11-3, with TRBD1 matching over 8 bases. With 5 bases clipped from V and 3 bases from J, the junction kept 9 bases outside the gene matches. The CDR3 length is 15 residues. CDR1 is SGHNT, CDR2 YENEEA, per germline. As DNA, the CDR3 is TGTGCCAGCAGCCCCGGACAGGGAGAGTTCTACGAGCAGTACTTC. Protein product: CASSPGQGEFYEQYF.

In its sample, this clone was seen a few times. This chain connects TRBV7-2 to TRBJ2-7, with 9 nucleotides matching TRBD1. This CDR3 spans 15 amino acids. Losses at the gene ends were 4 bases for V and 0 bases for J; bases not matched to a gene: 4. Germline V gene data show CDR1 as SGHTA and CDR2 as FQGNSA. CDR3 region: CASSSTGGYSYEQYF. CDR3 nucleotides: TGTGCCAGCAGCTCCACAGGGGGCTACTCCTACGAGCAGTACTTC.

This clone was seen a handful of times. The V gene is TRBV2, the J gene TRBJ1-2; 8 bases are shared with TRBD1. J lost 4 bases, V lost 6 bases, and 7 bases had no gene match. The CDR3 consists of 14 residues. Germline CDR1 reads SNHLY; CDR2 reads FYNNEI. In nucleotides, the CDR3 is TGTGCCAGCAGGGGGACAGGCGGAACCTATGGCTACACCTTC. This codes for CASRGTGGTYGYTF. The full variable domain, with the rest looked up from reference TRBV2 and TRBJ1-2, is EPEVTQTPSHQVTQMGQEVILRCVPISNHLYFYWYRQILGQKVEFLVSFYNNEISEKSEIFDDQFSVERPDGSNFTLKIRSTKLEDSAMYFCASRGTGGTYGYTFGSGTRLTVV.

This sequence joins TRBV5-1 and TRBJ1-1, with TRBD1 identical over 11 bases. CDR3 length: 16 residues. The V segment lost 4 bases and the J segment 3 bases; nucleotides outside the gene matches: 8. In germline, CDR1 is SGHRS, CDR2 YFSETQ. The CDR3 spells CASSGGTGGRHTEAFF. Written as DNA, the CDR3 is TGCGCCAGCAGCGGAGGGACAGGGGGTAGGCACACTGAAGCTTTCTTT.

This clone was counted a few times. The V call is TRBV29-1, the J call TRBJ1-1, with D maybe TRBD1 (5 bases). CDR3 length equals 13 residues. The V gene lost 5 bases and the J gene lost 6 bases, with 16 bases spanning the gap. CDR1 and CDR2 from the germline V gene are SQVTM and ANQGSEA. As DNA, the CDR3 is TGCAGCGTTTCGAAAGCAGGGCCCTCTGAAGCTTTCTTT. Translation: CSVSKAGPSEAFF.

The chain couples TRBV28 to TRBJ2-3; TRBD1 might be the D (6 bases). With 6 bases removed from V and 0 bases from J, the gap between germline ends came to 13 bases. This CDR3 is 15 amino acids long. CDR1 is MDHEN and CDR2 is SYDVKM in the germline V gene. In DNA form, the CDR3 reads TGTGCCAGCAGCCCGACAGGTTCTAGCACAGATACGCAGTATTTT. Its protein is CASSPTGSSTDTQYF.

This clone was seen a few times. This CDR3 reads CAISESQGGAKNIQYF. Here the CDR3 DNA reads TGTGCCATCAGTGAGTCCCAGGGGGGCGCCAAAAACATTCAGTACTTC. This rearrangement joins TRBV10-3 to TRBJ2-4; D possibly corresponds to TRBD1 (7 bases). Germline lookup yields CDR1 ENHRY and CDR2 SYGVKD. The CDR3 has 16 amino acids. V lost 0 bases and J lost 1, with 10 bases in between.

This clone was counted only a few times. This chain links TRBV2 with TRBJ2-5; 10 bases map to TRBD2. V trimming: 8 bases; J trimming: 3 bases; junction bases outside the gene matches: 6. CDR3 length: 14 amino acids. Germline lookup yields CDR1 SNHLY and CDR2 FYNNEI. The CDR3 region is CASLSGRTKETQYF. The CDR3 DNA reads as TGTGCCAGCCTTAGCGGGAGGACGAAAGAGACCCAGTACTTC.

This chain uses TRBV29-1 with TRBJ2-2; D ambiguous. V lost 6 bases to trimming and J lost 1 base, with 3 bases between them. The germline CDR1 and CDR2 sequences are SQVTM and ANQGSEA. CDR3 size: 11 residues. Here the CDR3 DNA reads TGCAGCGTCAGGAACACCGGGGAGCTGTTTTTT. Protein: CSVRNTGELFF.

The genes are TRBV12-5 and TRBJ2-1; 10 bases agree with TRBD1. The CDR3 is 15 amino acids. J gave up 8 bases and V 7 bases, and 11 bases lay outside the gene matches. Germline CDR1 is LGHNT and CDR2 is FRNRAP. CDR3 loop: CASASGTGASDEQFF. CDR3 DNA: TGTGCTAGTGCATCGGGGACAGGGGCTTCGGATGAGCAGTTCTTC.

In this sample, this clone turned up a few times. The CDR3 region is CASTRGPNTGELFF. DNA for the CDR3: TGTGCCAGCACCAGGGGGCCGAACACCGGGGAGCTGTTTTTT. This rearrangement joins TRBV7-2 to TRBJ2-2, with TRBD1 matching 8 bases. CDR1 is SGHTA and CDR2 is FQGNSA in the germline V gene. This CDR3 is built from 14 residues. J lost 0 bases, V lost 7 bases, and 1 base had no gene match.

The gene calls are TRBV18 and TRBJ2-7, with TRBD1 identical over 9 bases. Germline CDR1 is KGHSH and CDR2 is LQKENI. The CDR3 runs to 14 residues. V gave up 1 base and J gave up 5 bases; unmatched junction bases: 3. CDR3 protein: CASSPQGQGNEQYF. The CDR3 DNA is TGTGCCAGCTCACCACAGGGACAGGGCAACGAGCAGTACTTC.

The chain uses TRBV14 and TRBJ2-2, with 10 bases lining up with TRBD2. In germline, CDR1 is SGHDN, CDR2 FVKESK. The CDR3 loop spans 18 amino acids. Germline trimming cut 1 base from V and 4 bases from J; bases unmatched to any gene: 9. The CDR3 DNA reads as TGTGCCAGCAGCCAAGCCACAGGACTAGCGGATATCACCGGGGAGCTGTTTTTT. It codes for CASSQATGLADITGELFF.

The V gene is TRBV11-2, the J gene TRBJ2-1, with 13 bases fitting TRBD2. The germline V gene encodes CDR1 SGHAT and CDR2 FQNNGV. The CDR3 consists of 16 residues. The J segment lost 5 bases and the V segment lost 5 bases, leaving 6 bases of the junction unmatched. CDR3 DNA sequence: TGTGCCAGCAGCCTCCCTGGGACTAGCGGGAACAATGAGCAGTTCTTC. Encoded protein: CASSLPGTSGNNEQFF. Looking up the rest from reference TRBV11-2 and TRBJ2-1 gives the full variable domain: EAGVAQSPRYKIIEKRQSVAFWCNPISGHATLYWYQQILGQGPKLLIQFQNNGVVDDSQLPKDRFSAERLKGVDSTLKIQPAKLEDSAVYLCASSLPGTSGNNEQFFGPGTRLTVL.

The chain is built from TRBV2 and TRBJ1-2, with TRBD1 matching 10 bases. V was clipped by 4 bases and J by 8 bases; unmatched bases: 4. Germline assignment: CDR1 SNHLY and CDR2 FYNNEI. The CDR3 is made up of 13 amino acids. The CDR3 DNA sequence: TGTGCCAGCAGTGCGGACAGGGGGACCGGCTACACCTTC. This translates into CASSADRGTGYTF.

This chain joins TRBV30 and TRBJ1-1, with 7 bases matching TRBD1. This CDR3 comprises 13 residues. Germline V gives CDR1 GTSNPN, CDR2 SVGIG (reference sequence). CDR3 sequence (DNA): TGTGCGCGTCGGGACAGACCCAACACTGAAGCTTTCTTT. Its translation is CARRDRPNTEAFF. The complete variable domain, with remaining parts taken from reference TRBV30 and TRBJ1-1, reads SQTIHQWPATLVQPVGSPLSLECTVEGTSNPNLYWYRQAAGRGLQLLFYSVGIGQISSEVPQNLSASRPQDRQFILSSKKLLLSDSGFYLCARRDRPNTEAFFGQGTRLTVV.